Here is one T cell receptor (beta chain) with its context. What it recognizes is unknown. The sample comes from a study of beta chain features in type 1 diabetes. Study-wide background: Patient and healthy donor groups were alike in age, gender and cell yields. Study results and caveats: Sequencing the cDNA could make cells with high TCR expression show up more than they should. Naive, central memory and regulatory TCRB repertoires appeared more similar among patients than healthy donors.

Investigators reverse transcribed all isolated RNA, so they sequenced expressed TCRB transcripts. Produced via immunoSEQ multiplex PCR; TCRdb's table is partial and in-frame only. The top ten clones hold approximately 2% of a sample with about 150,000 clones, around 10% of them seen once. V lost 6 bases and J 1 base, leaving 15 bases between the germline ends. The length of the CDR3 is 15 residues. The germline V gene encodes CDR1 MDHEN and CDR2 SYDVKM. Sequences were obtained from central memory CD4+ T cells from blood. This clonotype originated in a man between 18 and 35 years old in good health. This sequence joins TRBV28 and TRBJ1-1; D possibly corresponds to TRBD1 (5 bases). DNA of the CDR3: TGTGCCAGCAGCCCACATGGGGGACGGAACACTGAAGCTTTCTTT. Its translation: CASSPHGGRNTEAFF.